This T cell receptor beta chain is from a study of cytomegalovirus exposure and HLA in healthy donors. Overall study results and limits: Exclusion as indistinguishable affected some V segments, including TRBV6-2 and TRBV6-3. TCR beta V- and J-gene trimming was later associated with a missense DCLRE1C variant. Researchers reportedly found TCR beta sequences accurately predicted most subjects' HLA-A and HLA-B alleles.

The CDR3 spans 15 residues. V was pared by 2 bases and J by 5 bases, with 0 bases of the junction left unmatched. Germline CDR1 and CDR2: LGHNA and YSLEER. This PCR relied on a set of 60 Vbeta primers and 13 Jbeta primers. Sequenced by immunoSEQ multiplex PCR; TCRdb stores in-frame clones only, minus some. This repertoire shows about 140,000 clones, 65% to 70% found once; its top ten account for over 1.5%. Concerning this clone itself: The antigen remains undetermined.

This clonotype was sampled from a human donor in good health. This chain uses TRBV4-3 with TRBJ2-2; 12 bases match TRBD2. Sequencing was carried out using PBMCs. The CDR3 sequence is CASSQLAGGTGELFF. The CDR3 DNA is TGCGCCAGCAGCCAACTAGCGGGGGGGACCGGGGAGCTGTTTTTT.